The present entry profiles one T cell receptor beta chain with its context. Per the original methods: Amplification from reference gene primers served as the basis for estimated nucleated cell counts. Clones were sequenced by immunoSEQ multiplex PCR, and TCRdb holds only the in-frame ones, with some missing. The DNA was the basis for D and trimming; V, J and clone size are from that table. The repertoire holds about 150,000 clones, around 86% seen once, with roughly 35% in the top ten. The ends were cut back, 0 bases at V and 8 bases at J, with 14 bases in the middle. CDR3 length: 15 residues. Germline V gene data show CDR1 as LGHNA and CDR2 as YSLEER. This sample was taken from a study of blood T cell repertoires in COVID-19. Overall study context: Both acute and convalescent COVID-19 samples were obtained from the United States, Italy and Spain. In each case, the material was cDNA or gDNA derived from T cells, B-cell-depleted T cells, or PBMCs.

The chain employs TRBV4-3 and TRBJ2-1; D might be TRBD2 (7 bases). Material for sequencing was peripheral blood. The receptor comes from a man aged 50 to 60 who had recovered from COVID-19. The CDR3 DNA sequence: TGCGCCAGCAGCCAAGATCCGCGGGGGCGTGATGAGCAGTTCTTC. This translates into CASSQDPRGRDEQFF.